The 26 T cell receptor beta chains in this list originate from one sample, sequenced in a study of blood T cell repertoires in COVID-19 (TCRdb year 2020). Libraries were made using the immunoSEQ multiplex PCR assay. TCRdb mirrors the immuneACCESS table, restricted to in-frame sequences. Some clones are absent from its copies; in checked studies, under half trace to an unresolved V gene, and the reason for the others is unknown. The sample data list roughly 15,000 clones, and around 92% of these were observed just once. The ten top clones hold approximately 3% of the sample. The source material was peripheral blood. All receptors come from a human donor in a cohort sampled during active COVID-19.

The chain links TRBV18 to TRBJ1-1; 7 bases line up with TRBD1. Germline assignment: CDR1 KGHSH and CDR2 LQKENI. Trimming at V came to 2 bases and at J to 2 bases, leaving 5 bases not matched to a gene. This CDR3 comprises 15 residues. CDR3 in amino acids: CASSPEGAVNTEAFF. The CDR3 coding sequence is TGTGCCAGCTCACCAGAGGGGGCCGTTAACACTGAAGCTTTCTTT.

For the CDR3, the DNA is TGCGCCAGCAGTGAACGGGGGGACTATGGCTACACCTTC. It is translated as CASSERGDYGYTF. V and J are TRBV10-1 and TRBJ1-2; tentative D call: TRBD1 (5 bases). The CDR3 is 13 amino acids. V lost 3 bases and J 3 bases, leaving 8 bases between the germline ends. Germline V lookup: CDR1 WNHNN, CDR2 SYGVQD (reference sequence).

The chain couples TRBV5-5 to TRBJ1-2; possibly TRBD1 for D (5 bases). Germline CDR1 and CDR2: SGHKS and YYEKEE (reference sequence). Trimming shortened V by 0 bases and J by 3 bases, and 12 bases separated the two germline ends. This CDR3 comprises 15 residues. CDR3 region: CASSLAGREDYGYTF. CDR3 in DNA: TGTGCCAGCAGCTTGGCAGGCAGGGAGGACTATGGCTACACCTTC.

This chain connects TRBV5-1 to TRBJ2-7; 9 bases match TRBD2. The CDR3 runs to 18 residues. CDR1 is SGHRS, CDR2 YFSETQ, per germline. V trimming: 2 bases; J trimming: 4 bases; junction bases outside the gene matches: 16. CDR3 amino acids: CASSLLAGDPASRYEQYF. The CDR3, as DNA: TGCGCCAGCAGCTTATTAGCGGGGGATCCGGCTAGTCGTTACGAGCAGTACTTC.

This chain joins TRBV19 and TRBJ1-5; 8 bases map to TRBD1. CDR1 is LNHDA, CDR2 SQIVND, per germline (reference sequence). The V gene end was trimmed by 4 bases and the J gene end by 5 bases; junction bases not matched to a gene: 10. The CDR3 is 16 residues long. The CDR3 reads CASSKPRTGPHQPQHF. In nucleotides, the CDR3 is TGTGCCAGTAGTAAGCCCAGGACAGGGCCTCATCAGCCCCAGCATTTT. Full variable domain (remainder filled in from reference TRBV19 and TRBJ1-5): DGGITQSPKYLFRKEGQNVTLSCEQNLNHDAMYWYRQDPGQGLRLIYYSQIVNDFQKGDIAEGYSVSREKKESFPLTVTSAQKNPTAFYLCASSKPRTGPHQPQHFGDGTRLSIL.

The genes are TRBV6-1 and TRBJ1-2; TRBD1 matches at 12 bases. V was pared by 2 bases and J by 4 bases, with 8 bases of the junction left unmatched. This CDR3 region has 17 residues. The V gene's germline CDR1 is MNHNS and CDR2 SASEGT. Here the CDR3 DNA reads TGTGCCAGCAGTGAACTAGTCTGGGACAGGGGGCCCTATGGCTACACCTTC. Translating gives CASSELVWDRGPYGYTF.

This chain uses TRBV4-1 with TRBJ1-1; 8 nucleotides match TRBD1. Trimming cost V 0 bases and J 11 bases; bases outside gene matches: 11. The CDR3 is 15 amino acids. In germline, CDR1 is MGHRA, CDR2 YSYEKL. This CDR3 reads CASSQDFRTGRGAFF. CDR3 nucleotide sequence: TGCGCCAGCAGCCAAGATTTTCGGACAGGGAGGGGGGCTTTCTTT.

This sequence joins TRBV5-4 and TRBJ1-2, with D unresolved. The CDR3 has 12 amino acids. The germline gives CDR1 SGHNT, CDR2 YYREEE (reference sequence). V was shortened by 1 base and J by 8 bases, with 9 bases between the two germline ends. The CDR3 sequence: CASSLKPGGYTF. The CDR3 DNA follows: TGTGCCAGCAGCTTGAAACCTGGCGGCTACACCTTC.

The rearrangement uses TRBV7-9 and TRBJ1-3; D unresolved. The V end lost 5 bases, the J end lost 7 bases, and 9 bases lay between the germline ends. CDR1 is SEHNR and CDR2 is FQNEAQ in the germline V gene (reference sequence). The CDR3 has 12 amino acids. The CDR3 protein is CASSLRRNTIYF. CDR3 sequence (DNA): TGTGCCAGCAGCCTAAGGCGGAACACCATATATTTT.

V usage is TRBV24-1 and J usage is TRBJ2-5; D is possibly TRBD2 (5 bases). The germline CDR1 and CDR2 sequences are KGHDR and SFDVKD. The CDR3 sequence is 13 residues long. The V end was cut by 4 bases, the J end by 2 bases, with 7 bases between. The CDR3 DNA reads TGTGCCACCAGTGACGGGAAACAAGAGACCCAGTACTTC. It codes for CATSDGKQETQYF.

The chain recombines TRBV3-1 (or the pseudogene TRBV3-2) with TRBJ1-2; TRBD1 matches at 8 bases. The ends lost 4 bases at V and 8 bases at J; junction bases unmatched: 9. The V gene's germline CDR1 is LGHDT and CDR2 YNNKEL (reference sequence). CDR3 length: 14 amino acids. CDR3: CASSPLGQGGGYTF. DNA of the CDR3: TGTGCCAGCAGCCCCTTAGGACAGGGAGGAGGCTACACCTTC.

This CDR3 reads CASPRTGKDGELFF. For the CDR3, the DNA is TGTGCCAGCCCCAGGACAGGGAAGGACGGGGAGCTGTTTTTT. This sequence joins TRBV2 and TRBJ2-2; 8 nucleotides match TRBD1. Per germline, CDR1 SNHLY and CDR2 FYNNEI. The CDR3 runs to 14 residues. Germline trimming cut 8 bases from V and 7 bases from J; bases unmatched to any gene: 9.

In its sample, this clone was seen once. The CDR3 DNA reads as TGTGCCAGCAGTGACCGTGGCCTAGTTGGAGAGACCCAGTACTTC. Translating gives CASSDRGLVGETQYF. This chain joins TRBV6-1 and TRBJ2-5; D gene ambiguous. The CDR3 covers 15 residues. Germline V lookup: CDR1 MNHNS, CDR2 SASEGT. V was clipped by 3 bases and J by 4 bases, with 15 bases between them.

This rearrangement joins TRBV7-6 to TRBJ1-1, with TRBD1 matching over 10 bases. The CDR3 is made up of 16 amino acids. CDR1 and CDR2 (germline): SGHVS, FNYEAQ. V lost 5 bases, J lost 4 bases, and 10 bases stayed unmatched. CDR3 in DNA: TGTGCCAGCAGCCTGGGGACAGGGGTTGTCAGCACTGAAGCTTTCTTT. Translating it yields CASSLGTGVVSTEAFF.

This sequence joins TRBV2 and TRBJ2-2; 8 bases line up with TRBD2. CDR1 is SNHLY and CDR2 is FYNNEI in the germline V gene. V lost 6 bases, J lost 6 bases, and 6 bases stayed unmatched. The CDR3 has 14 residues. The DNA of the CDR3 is TGTGCCAGCAGCAGCGGGGGAGGCCCCGGGGAGCTGTTTTTT. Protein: CASSSGGGPGELFF.

CDR3 in amino acids: CATSNRDISEQYF. Written as DNA, the CDR3 is TGTGCCACCAGCAACCGGGACATAAGCGAGCAGTACTTC. The rearrangement links TRBV15 to TRBJ2-7; possibly TRBD1 for D (6 bases). The germline CDR1 and CDR2 sequences are LNHNV and YYDKDF (reference sequence). Deletions cut 4 bases from V and 6 bases from J, with 13 bases between. The CDR3 consists of 13 residues.

CDR3 sequence reads: CASSLEGRGGYGYTF. For the CDR3, the DNA is TGCGCCAGCAGCTTGGAGGGCAGGGGTGGATATGGCTACACCTTC. This chain links TRBV5-1 with TRBJ1-2; the D gene is possibly TRBD1 (6 bases). The CDR3 loop spans 15 amino acids. Germline-derived CDR1 and CDR2 are SGHRS and YFSETQ. The V and J ends lost 0 bases and 5 bases respectively, with 14 bases between them.

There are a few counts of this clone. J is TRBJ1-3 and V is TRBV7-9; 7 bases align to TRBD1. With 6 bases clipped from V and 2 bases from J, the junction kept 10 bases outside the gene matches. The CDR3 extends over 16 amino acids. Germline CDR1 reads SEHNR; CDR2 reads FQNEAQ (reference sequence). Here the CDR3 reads CASSLRGRGPGNTIYF. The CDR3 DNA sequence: TGTGCCAGCAGTCTAAGGGGGCGCGGGCCTGGAAACACCATATATTTT.

This chain's CDR3 is CASSPLGQGYNEQFF. Here the CDR3 DNA reads TGCGCCAGCAGCCCCCTGGGACAGGGCTACAATGAGCAGTTCTTC. The chain links TRBV5-1 to TRBJ2-1; 9 bases align to TRBD1. The CDR3 is made up of 15 amino acids. The germline V gene encodes CDR1 SGHRS and CDR2 YFSETQ. V lost 4 bases, J lost 3 bases, and 5 bases stayed unmatched.

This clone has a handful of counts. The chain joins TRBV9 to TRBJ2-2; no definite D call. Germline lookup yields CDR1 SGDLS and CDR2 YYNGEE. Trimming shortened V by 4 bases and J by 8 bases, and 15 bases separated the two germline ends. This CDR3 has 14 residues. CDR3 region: CASSLTVPPGELFF. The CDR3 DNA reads TGTGCCAGCAGCCTCACAGTACCGCCGGGGGAGCTGTTTTTT.

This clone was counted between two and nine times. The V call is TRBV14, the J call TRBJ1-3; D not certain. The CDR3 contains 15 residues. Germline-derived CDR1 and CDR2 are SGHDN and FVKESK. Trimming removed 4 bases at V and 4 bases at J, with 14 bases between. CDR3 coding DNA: TGTGCCAGCAGCCCAAGAATGCGCAGGGGAAACACCATATATTTT. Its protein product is CASSPRMRRGNTIYF.

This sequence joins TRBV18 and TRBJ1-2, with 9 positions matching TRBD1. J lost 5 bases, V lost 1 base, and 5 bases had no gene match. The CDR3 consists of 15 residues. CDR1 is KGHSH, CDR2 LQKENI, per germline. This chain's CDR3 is CASSPRTGENYGYTF. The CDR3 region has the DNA TGTGCCAGCTCACCACGGACAGGGGAGAATTATGGCTACACCTTC.

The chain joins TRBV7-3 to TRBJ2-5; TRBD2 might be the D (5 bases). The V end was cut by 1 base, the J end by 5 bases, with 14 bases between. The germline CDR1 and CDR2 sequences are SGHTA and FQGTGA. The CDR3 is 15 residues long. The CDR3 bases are TGTGCCAGCAGCTTAAACCCGAACCGGAGGGAGACCCAGTACTTC. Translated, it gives CASSLNPNRRETQYF.

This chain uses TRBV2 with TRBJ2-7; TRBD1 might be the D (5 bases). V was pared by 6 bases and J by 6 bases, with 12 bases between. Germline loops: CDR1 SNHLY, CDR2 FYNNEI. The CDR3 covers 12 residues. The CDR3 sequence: CASRPDNREQYF. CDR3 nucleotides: TGTGCCAGCAGGCCGGACAATCGCGAGCAGTACTTC.

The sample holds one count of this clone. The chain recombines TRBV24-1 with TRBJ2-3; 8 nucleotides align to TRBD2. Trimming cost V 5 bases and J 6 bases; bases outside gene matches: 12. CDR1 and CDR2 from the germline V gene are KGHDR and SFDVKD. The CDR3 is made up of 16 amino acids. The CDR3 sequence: CATSAREGTRRDTQYF. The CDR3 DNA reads TGTGCCACCAGTGCCCGGGAGGGGACTAGGCGGGATACGCAGTATTTT.

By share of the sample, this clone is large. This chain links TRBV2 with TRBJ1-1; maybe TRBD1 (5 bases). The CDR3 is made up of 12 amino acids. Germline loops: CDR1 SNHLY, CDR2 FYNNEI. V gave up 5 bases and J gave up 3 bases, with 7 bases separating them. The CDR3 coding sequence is TGTGCCAGCAGTTCGGGGGACACTGAAGCTTTCTTT. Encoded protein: CASSSGDTEAFF.